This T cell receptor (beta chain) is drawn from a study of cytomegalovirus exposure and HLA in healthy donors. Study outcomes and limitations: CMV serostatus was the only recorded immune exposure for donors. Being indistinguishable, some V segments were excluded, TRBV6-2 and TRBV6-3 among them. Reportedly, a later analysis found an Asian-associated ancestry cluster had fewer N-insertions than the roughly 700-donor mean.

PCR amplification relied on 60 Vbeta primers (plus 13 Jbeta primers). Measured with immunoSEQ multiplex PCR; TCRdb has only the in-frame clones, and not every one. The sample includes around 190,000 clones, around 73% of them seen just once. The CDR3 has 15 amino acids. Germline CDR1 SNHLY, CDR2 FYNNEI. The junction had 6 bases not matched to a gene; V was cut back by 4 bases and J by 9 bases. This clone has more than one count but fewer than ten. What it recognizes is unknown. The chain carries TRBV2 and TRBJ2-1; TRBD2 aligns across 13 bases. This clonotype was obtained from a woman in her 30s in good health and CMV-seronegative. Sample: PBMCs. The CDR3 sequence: CASSGLAGGGSEQFF. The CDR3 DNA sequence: TGTGCCAGCAGTGGACTAGCGGGAGGAGGTAGTGAGCAGTTCTTC. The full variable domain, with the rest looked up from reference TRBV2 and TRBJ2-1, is EPEVTQTPSHQVTQMGQEVILRCVPISNHLYFYWYRQILGQKVEFLVSFYNNEISEKSEIFDDQFSVERPDGSNFTLKIRSTKLEDSAMYFCASSGLAGGGSEQFFGPGTRLTVL.